This TCR beta chain originates from a study of blood T cell repertoires in COVID-19 (TCRdb year 2020). The study in broad terms: Samples covering the acute and convalescent phases of COVID-19 were provided by collaborators in the United States, Italy and Spain. The prospective study material was composed of cDNA or gDNA derived from T cells, B-cell-depleted T cells, or PBMCs. Subjects who had been exposed to COVID-19, were actively infected with it, or had recovered from it provided the deeply sampled blood TCRbeta repertoires that made up the dataset. The repertoires were made available in a free public database intended to serve as a resource for research on the immune response to SARS-CoV-2. The samples were drawn from two sources: the first 160 participants of the ongoing ImmuneRACE study, and 1,200 or so subjects contributed by 6 global collaborators. Sample metadata almost always included a de-identified subject ID, COVID-19 status, age in years and sex. Where available, HLA class I and class II types were taken from metadata supplied by the sample provider and were not determined by assay-based typing. Summary of the overall study and its limitations: Clinical and demographic metadata were provided uncurated, with the amount varying by source and participant.

TCRbeta CDR3 regions were amplified from genomic DNA using the immunoSEQ Assay, a bias-controlled multiplex PCR. Per the original workflow: The number of nucleated cells in each sample was estimated by amplification of reference gene primers within the assay. To quantify the absolute abundance of each unique TCRbeta CDR3 rearrangement, sequence reads were collapsed and filtered. For each sample, productive Simpson clonality was calculated as the square root of Simpson's diversity index over productive rearrangements. This immuneACCESS table, as held by TCRdb, lists in-frame sequences with V and J called but not all clones. Of the missing ones, under half trace to an unresolved V gene in checked studies; the others have no known cause. That table is the source of V, J and clone size, and D and trimming were worked out from the DNA. The sample includes approximately 140,000 clones, with just over 85% observed a single time. More than 1.5% of the sample belongs to the ten largest clones.

A word on this clone: This clone's antigen is unknown. Base qualities were left out, and no much larger clone turns up one base away.

Each collaborating institution followed its own protocols to collect whole blood in K2EDTA tubes. For TCRbeta analysis, collaborator samples were shipped as frozen whole blood, as isolated PBMCs, or as DNA extracted from either sample type. CDR1 and CDR2, looked up from the germline V gene, are MDHEN and SYDVKM. The trim is 3 bases for V and 7 bases for J, with a gap of 7 bases between the germline ends. CDR3 length: 12 amino acids, cysteine to phenylalanine. CDR3 DNA is the only sequence kept; it has 36 bases, read in frame from the first base. In this chain, TRBV28 is recombined with TRBJ1-5, with TRBD1 as a weak D call on 5 bases. This clonotype was obtained from a woman between 55 and 75 years old with acute or convalescent COVID-19. Material for sequencing was peripheral blood. The CDR3 reads as follows: CASSFQGQPQHF. At the DNA level, the sequence is TGTGCCAGCAGTTTCCAGGGCCAGCCCCAGCATTTT.